The T cell receptor beta chain described here comes from a study of T-cell reconstitution after alpha-beta-depleted transplantation in children. This clonotype showed up just a few times. It was with unique molecular identifiers that the TCRbeta library was prepared. TCRdb processed the PCR reads anew with MiXCR; each CDR3 protein has one entry. The repertoire holds a few hundred thousand distinct CDR3 sequences, 10% to 13% seen once, with 2% to 2.5% in the top ten. The origin of this receptor is a human donor who donated a stem cell graft to a child with acute lymphoblastic leukemia. This material consisted of PBMCs from the stem cell graft donor, taken from the stem cell graft.

Written as DNA, the CDR3 is TGTGCCAGCACGGGGGACAGGGCTGGGGGTGAGCAGTTCTTC. Its protein product is CASTGDRAGGEQFF. The rearrangement uses TRBV14 and TRBJ2-1; 9 bases fit TRBD1. This CDR3 is 14 amino acids long. Germline lookup yields CDR1 SGHDN and CDR2 FVKESK. Trimming at V came to 7 bases and at J to 9 bases, leaving 10 bases not matched to a gene.